Below, 32 T cell receptor beta chains from the same sample are listed, as sequenced in a study of T cells in Graves' hyperthyroidism and ophthalmopathy. RNA transcripts served as the template for amplifying TCR beta CDR3 regions. Initially, a first-round RT-PCR of the TCR CDR3 employed the HTBI primer set. TCRdb ran MiXCR on the multiplex PCR reads and lists one entry per CDR3 protein. This sample has just under 750,000 distinct CDR3 sequences, with roughly 32% found just once. The sequenced sample consisted of blood. The source is a woman between 35 and 50 years old with Graves' hyperthyroidism.

This chain joins TRBV7-2 and TRBJ2-1, with TRBD2 matching 10 bases. V dropped 3 bases and J dropped 5; count of bases not matched to a gene: 1. The germline V gene encodes CDR1 SGHTA and CDR2 FQGNSA. CDR3 length: 14 amino acids. The CDR3 region has the DNA TGTGCCAGCAGCTTGGGGACTAGCGACAATGAGCAGTTCTTC. Protein product: CASSLGTSDNEQFF.

Comments on this clonotype: Being one base from a much bigger clone, this may be a read error. J is TRBJ1-1 and V is TRBV11-1; D gene ambiguous. V gave up 4 bases and J gave up 10 bases, with 13 bases separating them. Per germline, CDR1 SGHAT and CDR2 FQDESV (reference sequence). The CDR3 totals 12 residues. CDR3 bases: TGTGCCAGCAGCTCACCCCCCACCGGAGCTTTCTTT. This codes for CASSSPPTGAFF.

This clonotype has more than one count but fewer than ten. This chain joins TRBV12-3 or TRBV12-4 and TRBJ2-7; D is uncertain. Between the trimmed V and J ends, which lost 6 bases and 1 base, there was a span of 22 bases. CDR3 length: 17 amino acids. The CDR3, as DNA: TGTGCCAGCAGCTATGTCGGTGGTTGGGCGGAGTCCTACGAGCAGTACTTC. This translates into CASSYVGGWAESYEQYF.

Ten or more counts support this clonotype. The V and J genes are TRBV7-8 and TRBJ1-2; tentatively, D is TRBD1 (5 bases). This CDR3 comprises 17 residues. Looked up from germline, CDR1 is SGHVS and CDR2 is FQNEAQ. V lost 1 base, J lost 3 bases, and 18 bases lay in between. DNA for the CDR3: TGTGCCAGCAGCTTAGGATACGCAGGGCCCTTCGACTATGGCTACACCTTC. Protein: CASSLGYAGPFDYGYTF.

This clonotype was seen only once. One end of the junction is discordant with germline, which a read error may explain. The genes are TRBV6-5 and TRBJ2-7, with 13 bases identical to TRBD2. From germline, CDR1 is MNHEY and CDR2 SVGAGI. The CDR3 runs to 17 residues. CDR3 nucleotides: TGTGCCATCAGTCCTGGGATTACTAGCGGGAGGGCCTACGAGCAGTACTTC. Its protein is CAISPGITSGRAYEQYF.

The V and J genes are TRBV6-2 or TRBV6-3 and TRBJ2-5; 7 bases match TRBD2. Germline loops: CDR1 MNHEY, CDR2 SVGEGT. The CDR3 has 18 amino acids. The trim removed 6 bases at V and 0 bases at J, leaving 16 bases unmatched. In DNA, the CDR3 is TGTGCCAGCAGCACCCGAGCAAGGCGGGAGTTGTACCAAGAGACCCAGTACTTC. Protein product: CASSTRARRELYQETQYF.

The rearrangement links TRBV20-1 to TRBJ1-2, with 7 bases aligning to TRBD1. V shed 4 bases, J shed 4 bases, and the junction held 6 bases outside the gene matches. CDR1 and CDR2 from the germline V gene are DFQATT and SNEGSKA (reference sequence). CDR3 length: 13 amino acids. This CDR3 reads CSAIPQGVYGYTF. The CDR3 DNA reads TGCAGTGCTATTCCGCAGGGGGTCTATGGCTACACCTTC.

The chain links TRBV19 to TRBJ1-5; D not resolved. This CDR3 contains 15 residues. Germline loops: CDR1 LNHDA, CDR2 SQIVND (reference sequence). Trimming removed 7 bases at V and 3 bases at J, with 16 bases between. CDR3 amino acids: CASTLGGYVNQPQHF. The CDR3 bases are TGTGCCAGTACCTTGGGCGGGTATGTCAATCAGCCCCAGCATTTT. Supplemented by reference TRBV19 and TRBJ1-5, the full variable domain reads DGGITQSPKYLFRKEGQNVTLSCEQNLNHDAMYWYRQDPGQGLRLIYYSQIVNDFQKGDIAEGYSVSREKKESFPLTVTSAQKNPTAFYLCASTLGGYVNQPQHFGDGTRLSIL.

This clonotype has more than one count but fewer than ten. V and J are TRBV12-3 or TRBV12-4 and TRBJ1-2; a weak D match, TRBD1 (5 bases). The length of the CDR3 is 14 residues. The V end lost 5 bases, the J end lost 7 bases, and 17 bases lay between the germline ends. CDR3 nucleotide sequence: TGTGCCAGCAGTCCACTGACAGTCGGGAGTGGCTACACCTTC. As protein: CASSPLTVGSGYTF.

The chain carries TRBV7-9 and TRBJ2-7; TRBD1 aligns across 12 bases. The germline V gene has CDR1 SEHNR and CDR2 FQNEAQ (reference sequence). Losses at the gene ends were 5 bases for V and 7 bases for J; bases not matched to a gene: 12. The length of the CDR3 is 16 residues. The CDR3 coding sequence is TGTGCCAGCAGCCCCCCGGGGGGACAGGGGGCAGAAGAGCAGTACTTC. This encodes CASSPPGGQGAEEQYF.

This clonotype was seen at least ten times. The chain combines TRBV20-1 with TRBJ1-3; D ambiguous. The CDR3 loop spans 14 amino acids. V dropped 3 bases and J dropped 1 base, with 10 bases sitting between them. The germline V gene encodes CDR1 DFQATT and CDR2 SNEGSKA (reference sequence). The CDR3, as DNA: TGCAGTGCTAGGGACCTGCGATCTGGAAACACCATATATTTT. Residues: CSARDLRSGNTIYF.

The chain uses TRBV4-3 and TRBJ1-2; D is ambiguous. Trimming removed 1 base at V and 1 base at J, with 7 bases between. CDR1 LGHNA and CDR2 YSLEER come from the germline V gene. The CDR3 is made up of 14 amino acids. CDR3 residues: CASSQVGVNYGYTF. The CDR3, as DNA: TGCGCCAGCAGCCAAGTCGGGGTTAACTATGGCTACACCTTC.

The rearrangement links TRBV19 to TRBJ2-7; TRBD1 aligns across 8 bases. The junction had 8 bases not matched to a gene; V was cut back by 5 bases and J by 5 bases. CDR3 length equals 14 residues. Germline CDR1 reads LNHDA; CDR2 reads SQIVND (reference sequence). The DNA of the CDR3 is TGTGCCAGTAGTCCCTCCAGGGGGCTGAACGAGCAGTACTTC. Protein sequence: CASSPSRGLNEQYF.

This clonotype was seen a few times. This chain joins TRBV6-5 and TRBJ2-7; D is perhaps TRBD1 (6 bases). The CDR3 sequence is 14 residues long. From germline, CDR1 is MNHEY and CDR2 SVGAGI. Trimming left V 0 bases short and J 2 bases short, with 8 bases between. The CDR3 nucleotides read TGTGCCAGCAGTTACTCACAGGGAACCTACGAGCAGTACTTC. This encodes CASSYSQGTYEQYF.

This clonotype was detected a few times. V is TRBV7-2 and J is TRBJ1-5, with 7 bases identical to TRBD1. CDR1 and CDR2 from the germline V gene are SGHTA and FQGNSA. V lost 2 bases, J lost 5 bases, and 12 bases stayed unmatched. The CDR3 consists of 17 residues. In DNA, the CDR3 is TGTGCCAGCAGCTTATCTTGGGGGACAGAAGTGGATCAGCCCCAGCATTTT. Its protein product is CASSLSWGTEVDQPQHF.

Regarding this clonotype: At one boundary the junction diverges from the germline segment, which might be a read error. The V and J genes are TRBV7-7 and TRBJ2-3; D possibly matches TRBD1 or TRBD2 (5 bases each). The CDR3 runs to 15 residues. Germline CDR1 and CDR2: SSHAT and FNYEAQ (reference sequence). The CDR3 loop reads CASSPSPGPSDTQYF. CDR3 in DNA: TGTGCTAGCAGCCCGTCCCCGGGACCTTCAGATACGCAGTATTTT.

V usage is TRBV5-1 and J usage is TRBJ2-2, with D possibly matching TRBD2 (7 bases). The CDR3 has 15 residues. The germline gives CDR1 SGHRS, CDR2 YFSETQ. V lost 4 bases and J 7 bases, leaving 17 bases between the germline ends. The CDR3 is CASSPGPGGGGELFF. In nucleotides, the CDR3 is TGCGCCAGCAGCCCCGGCCCGGGGGGCGGCGGGGAGCTGTTTTTT.

In this sample, this clonotype turned up a few times. The chain employs TRBV6-5 and TRBJ1-5, with no clear D. V dropped 5 bases and J dropped 3 bases, with 11 bases sitting between them. CDR3 length: 14 residues. The V gene's germline CDR1 is MNHEY and CDR2 SVGAGI. The CDR3 coding sequence is TGTGCCAGCAGTCTTATGGAGGTCAATCAGCCCCAGCATTTT. This sequence encodes CASSLMEVNQPQHF.

The V and J genes are TRBV14 and TRBJ1-1, with a possible D match to TRBD1 (5 bases). This CDR3 has 12 amino acids. Germline values: CDR1 SGHDN, CDR2 FVKESK. V gave up 6 bases and J gave up 8 bases, with 13 bases separating them. The CDR3 reads CASRQPGGEAFF. In DNA, the CDR3 is TGTGCCAGCAGACAGCCTGGGGGGGAAGCTTTCTTT.

This sequence joins TRBV6-5 and TRBJ1-3; a possible D gene is TRBD1 (5 bases). V gave up 0 bases and J gave up 4 bases, with 13 bases separating them. CDR1 MNHEY and CDR2 SVGAGI come from the germline V gene. The CDR3 is 16 amino acids. CDR3 nucleotide sequence: TGTGCCAGCAGTTACTCGCCCCCAGGGTTGGGAAACACCATATATTTT. Encoded protein: CASSYSPPGLGNTIYF.

Worth noting for this clonotype: One end of the junction varies from germline; a read error may be responsible. The genes are TRBV7-2 and TRBJ2-7; unclear D gene. The germline CDR1 and CDR2 sequences are SGHTA and FQGNSA. CDR3 length equals 13 residues. The CDR3 loop reads CASSPASSYEQCF. The CDR3 nucleotides read TGTGCCAGCAGCCCAGCGTCCAGCTACGAGCAGTGCTTC.

This clonotype was seen a handful of times. This chain links TRBV4-1 with TRBJ1-1; D may be TRBD1 (6 bases). CDR1 and CDR2 (germline): MGHRA, YSYEKL. The CDR3 length is 16 residues. V was pared by 0 bases and J by 8 bases, with 19 bases between. The CDR3 here is CASSQEGQPQTHEAFF. The CDR3 coding sequence is TGCGCCAGCAGCCAAGAAGGACAGCCTCAGACACACGAAGCTTTCTTT.

This clonotype was counted a few times. This chain links TRBV19 with TRBJ1-2; 9 bases line up with TRBD1. V lost 6 bases, J lost 1 base, and 6 bases stayed unmatched. This CDR3 comprises 15 residues. CDR1 LNHDA and CDR2 SQIVND come from the germline V gene (reference sequence). In nucleotides, the CDR3 is TGTGCCAGTAGGGACAGGGGAACCAGTAACTATGGCTACACCTTC. Residues: CASRDRGTSNYGYTF.

The chain links TRBV5-6 to TRBJ2-2, with D maybe TRBD2 (6 bases). Trimming took off 4 bases at V and 6 bases at J, with 13 bases between the two ends. The germline CDR1 and CDR2 sequences are SGHDT and YYEEEE. The CDR3 extends over 14 amino acids. The CDR3 region is CASSGGLSPGELFF. The CDR3 DNA is TGTGCCAGCAGCGGGGGACTCTCTCCCGGGGAGCTGTTTTTT.

The chain recombines TRBV7-2 with TRBJ1-1; no firm D call. V was cut by 4 bases and J by 4 bases, with 19 bases left in between. The CDR3 spans 16 residues. Germline lookup yields CDR1 SGHTA and CDR2 FQGNSA. CDR3 bases: TGTGCCAGCAGCTCCCTAAATACCCCTATGGGCACTGAAGCTTTCTTT. Protein sequence: CASSSLNTPMGTEAFF. Variable domain in full (rest from reference TRBV7-2 and TRBJ1-1): GAGVSQSPSNKVTEKGKDVELRCDPISGHTALYWYRQSLGQGLEFLIYFQGNSAPDKSGLPSDRFSAERTGGSVSTLTIQRTQQEDSAVYLCASSSLNTPMGTEAFFGQGTRLTVV.

This clonotype has just a few counts. The chain combines TRBV20-1 with TRBJ1-2; 7 bases agree with TRBD1. J lost 3 bases, V lost 3 bases, and 4 bases had no gene match. Germline V gives CDR1 DFQATT, CDR2 SNEGSKA (reference sequence). This CDR3 is built from 13 residues. CDR3 region: CSASQGVYYGYTF. The CDR3 region has the DNA TGCAGTGCTAGCCAGGGGGTTTACTATGGCTACACCTTC.

This clonotype has at least ten counts. The J gene is TRBJ1-2, the V gene TRBV19; unclear D gene. This CDR3 contains 12 residues. From germline, CDR1 is LNHDA and CDR2 SQIVND (reference sequence). V was shortened by 7 bases and J by 5 bases, with 11 bases between the two germline ends. The CDR3 region is CASTGMPYGYTF. The DNA of the CDR3 is TGTGCCAGTACCGGGATGCCGTATGGCTACACCTTC.

V and J are TRBV29-1 and TRBJ2-3, with 10 bases that match TRBD1. J was trimmed by 1 base and V by 6 bases; bases with no gene match: 7. Germline V gene lookup returns CDR1 SQVTM and CDR2 ANQGSEA. This CDR3 contains 15 residues. CDR3 nucleotides: TGCAGCGTGCAAACCGGGACAGGGGGCACAGATACGCAGTATTTT. This sequence encodes CSVQTGTGGTDTQYF.

CDR3 nucleotide sequence: TGTGCCAGCAGCCACGGGCAGACCGGGGAGCTGTTTTTT. It encodes CASSHGQTGELFF. The J gene is TRBJ2-2, the V gene TRBV7-9; D gene ambiguous. The V end lost 5 bases, the J end lost 5 bases, and 9 bases lay between the germline ends. The germline V gene encodes CDR1 SEHNR and CDR2 FQNEAQ (reference sequence). The CDR3 covers 13 residues.

There are a few counts of this clonotype. The gene calls are TRBV6-6 and TRBJ1-1; a weak D match, TRBD1 (6 bases). The germline V gene encodes CDR1 MNHNY and CDR2 SVGAGI (reference sequence). Trimming stripped 0 bases from V and 10 bases from J, with 15 bases between. This CDR3 is 14 amino acids long. Here the CDR3 DNA reads TGTGCCAGCAGTTACTCTTCAGGGGTAGTGGGAGCTTTCTTT. The encoded protein is CASSYSSGVVGAFF.

Regarding this clonotype: At one of its ends the junction is not consistent with the germline gene, which may arise from a read error. J is TRBJ2-7 and V is TRBV5-4, with TRBD2 matching 12 bases. The CDR3 has 20 residues. Germline CDR1 and CDR2: SGHNT and YYREEE (reference sequence). The DNA of the CDR3 is TGCGCCAGCAGCCCTTTCGGACCACTAGCGGGGGGTGCCATGGCCTACGAGCAGTACTTC. Its translation is CASSPFGPLAGGAMAYEQYF.

CDR3 sequence: CASSQDGGPVTYNSPLHF. The CDR3 DNA sequence: TGCGCCAGCAGCCAAGATGGCGGGCCGGTTACATATAATTCACCCCTCCACTTT. The chain links TRBV4-3 to TRBJ1-6; D is ambiguous. Germline V CDR1 and CDR2: LGHNA, YSLEER. The ends were cut back, 0 bases at V and 4 bases at J, with 16 bases in the middle. The CDR3 spans 18 residues.